This T cell receptor (beta chain) was profiled in a study of cytomegalovirus exposure and HLA in healthy donors (dated by TCRdb to the late 2010s). With respect to the entire study: An earlier analysis of some 550 of the donors reported 250 to 300 Gb of sequence data and some 120 million unique TCR beta sequences from 150 million to 200 million T cells. Approximately 310 gigabases of sequencing data and approximately 92 million unique TCR sequences made up an early release that covered over 550 HLA-typed donors. Among the approximately 430 genotyped donors, 75% to 90% belonged to the genetic ancestry cluster associated with self-reported Caucasian donors. The aim of the study was to test whether cataloging public T cell receptors could identify signatures of past pathogen exposure. Using immunosequencing, the study profiled T cell repertoires from 500 to 800 subjects and related those repertoires to cytomegalovirus serostatus. Along with the approximately 700-subject first cohort, a separate validation cohort of over 90 different subjects was used. The study combined high-throughput TCR immunosequencing, statistical association of individual TCRs with disease status, and machine learning to predict cytomegalovirus infection status. A later analysis re-examined previously published TCR beta repertoires from several hundred donors and added high-resolution HLA genotyping to investigate patterns of TCR occurrence. Rather than drawing on any new phenotypic data, the later analysis identified candidate immune exposures from TCR beta sequences and the way those sequences occurred across donors. An earlier analysis of approximately 580 of the donors used high-throughput TCR beta sequencing to judge whether each TCR beta V gene segment behaved as functional or pseudogenic. Donor age, sex, ethnicity and CMV serostatus were collected together with the repertoire data. Genome-wide SNP genotypes for about 65% of the roughly 670 donors were used in a later genetic analysis, which treated that subset as a discovery cohort. Every repertoire in the discovery cohort had been generated on one and the same sequencing platform. Both class I and class II loci were covered by HLA typing, at four-digit resolution. Typing coverage varied by locus: roughly 620-630 donors for A, B, C, DRB1 and DQB1; roughly 520 for DQA1; some 610 for DPA1; roughly 450 for DPB1. About five DR-DQ haplotypes were treated as single units for association and clustering because of strong linkage in the cohort. Among around 400 genotyped donors of the cohort, an average of roughly 230,000 unique TCR beta nucleotide sequences was sequenced per donor, of which about 20% were non-productive.

Library preparation was by the immunoSEQ multiplex PCR assay. For the multiplex PCR, a mixture combining 60 forward primers for TCR Vbeta segments and 13 reverse primers for TCR Jbeta segments was used. The CDR3 region of rearranged TCR beta genes was amplified from genomic DNA with a multiplex PCR assay. Amplified TCR beta libraries were sequenced as 87-base-pair reads on the Illumina HiSeq System. The study's own analysis went as follows. In a later analysis, tens of millions of unique TCR beta chains were counted across the 500 to 850 repertoires, and about 10 million of these chains were shared by at least two donors. Raw reads were error-corrected and collapsed into unique sequences with a nearest-neighbor algorithm that merged closely related sequences to remove PCR and sequencing errors. To assign V, D and J gene segments, CDR3 sequences were aligned to IMGT reference sequences. For a sequence to be retained, at least a six-nucleotide match to both a V gene segment and a J gene segment was required. A rearrangement was called productive if the CDR3 had no stop codons and remained in frame with V and J, and every other rearrangement was called non-productive. CDR3 was defined by IMGT convention, running from the second conserved V-encoded cysteine to the conserved J-encoded phenylalanine. The earlier analysis of some 540 of the donors excluded any sequence lacking an unambiguous match to a single V gene segment. An earlier analysis of a few hundred of the donors classified V segments as functional when productive rearrangements were above 56.7% and as segregating when the standard deviation between donors was above 5%. To diagnose cytomegalovirus status from the catalog of TCR beta chain sequences, a statistical classification framework was built. In a later analysis, TCR nucleotide sequences were compared against IMGT/GENE-DB human TR gene sequences so that V and J genes could be assigned. A later analysis assigned CDR3 sequences and most-parsimonious VDJ recombination scenarios with the TCRdist pipeline. In a later analysis, each TCR beta chain was defined by its CDR3 amino acid sequence together with its V-gene family, and reads without a unique V-gene family were excluded. As a way to deal with suspected cross-contamination and a sequencing artifact, a later analysis dropped over 550 nucleotide sequences that were highly shared and had low generation probability. In a later analysis, a clonal expansion index for each public chain was calculated from normalized within-repertoire ranks of inferred template counts. In a later analysis, generation probabilities were computed using a VDJ recombination model fitted to out-of-frame rearrangements, and the results were checked against IGoR. A later analysis scored TCR-TCR, TCR-HLA and TCR-CMV co-occurrence with hypergeometric tests, applying a repertoire-size bias correction to TCR pairs. False discovery rates were estimated in a later analysis by permuting HLA or CMV assignments 20 times. In a later analysis, co-occurring TCRs were grouped using DBSCAN, with TCRdist sequence similarity added in when clustering inside HLA-allele-positive subsets. For co-occurrence clustering, repertoires with fewer than 30,000 or more than 120,000 public chains were excluded, along with about five repertoires with anomalous nucleotide sharing. TCRdb retrieved this table from immuneACCESS and kept in-frame rearrangements only. Not all clones are present; in checked studies, unresolved V genes account for under half, and no reason is known for the remainder. V, J and clone size were drawn from that table, and D and trimming were deduced from the DNA. Across this sample there are some 130,000 clones, with roughly 80% seen only once. 5.5% to 8.5% of the sample lies in the top ten.

The CDR3 spans 15 residues, from the cysteine through the phenylalanine. The entry retains the CDR3 DNA only, 45 bases that are in frame from base 1. Taken from the germline V gene (reference sequence), the CDR1 and CDR2 loops are MNHNY and SVGAGI. V drops 2 bases and J drops 5 bases, leaving 12 bases in between. In total, over 600 healthy bone marrow donors made up the cohort. At the time of sampling, every cohort member was nominally healthy, though immune exposures that went unrecorded were likely present. The donor tested CMV seronegative, placing the donor among the 350 or so seronegative members of the cohort. A peripheral blood sample was provided by each donor, and peripheral blood mononuclear cells were used for TCR beta sequencing. Genomic DNA extraction from the blood cell samples was performed with the Qiagen DNeasy Blood Extraction Kit. In regard to this clone: Its antigen has not been determined. Qualities for individual bases were not recorded, and no much larger clone is one base off.

Study-level results and caveats: A later analysis found that HLA-associated TCR beta chains were more clonally expanded and had lower generation probabilities than equally common non-associated chains. Cytomegalovirus status was reported to be diagnosed by the classifier with high specificity and sensitivity in both the original and validation cohorts. Only TCR beta chains were sequenced in this cohort, and the absence of alpha or paired-chain data limited detectable features. A total of about 150 TCR beta chains were listed by the study as associated with cytomegalovirus. A further reported finding was that TCR beta sequences accurately predicted the HLA-A and HLA-B alleles for most subjects in the first cohort. In vitro tests confirmed that a few of the cytomegalovirus-associated TCR beta chains recognize cytomegalovirus antigens. Across donors, most TCR sequences were observed very rarely, whereas some public TCRs were present in many individuals. The sequencing pipeline was judged likely to have produced a cluster of highly shared sequence variants as a technical artifact. In a later analysis, several top co-occurrence clusters were reported to appear linked to parvovirus B19, influenza, CMV and Epstein-Barr virus. In a later genetic analysis, fewer N-insertions in productive TCRs were reported among donors in an Asian-associated ancestry cluster than the approximately 710-donor mean. Because HLA typing was unavailable for some donors at each locus, only the typed subset was used in association tests. An association between a missense DCLRE1C variant and V-gene and J-gene trimming of TCR beta chains was found in a later genetic analysis and replicated in an independent cohort. In a later analysis, 15,000 to 20,000 TCR beta sequences were associated with specific HLA alleles at a false discovery rate of 0.05. Correlated functional status among segregating V segments might be attributable to linkage disequilibrium, but an unknown experimental factor could not be ruled out. Because counts were too low, more than 15 rarely observed V segments, including chromosome 9 orphons, were excluded from the earlier analysis of under 650 of the donors. According to a later analysis, most CMV-associated TCR beta chains appeared to be HLA-restricted, and the HLA associations seemed to be driven largely by CMV exposure. Broadly in line with IMGT annotations, most TCR beta V segments showed up in productive rearrangements about 87% or about 30% of the time in an earlier analysis of around 600 of the donors. Some IMGT-functional V segments, including TRBV6-2 and TRBV6-3, could not be told apart with the 87-base-pair reads, so those segments were excluded. In a later analysis, TCR association rates were found to vary across HLA loci, with the most associated TCRs seen for DRB1 alleles and the fewest for HLA-C alleles. Immune exposure information for the cohort was limited to CMV serostatus. The authors suggested that the approach could potentially be extended to other disease states and immunological phenotypes. Roughly uniform sequencing depth across donors was assumed in presence/absence analyses, although this assumption may not hold. Strong co-occurrence of HLA alleles, especially DR and DQ, made assigning TCR associations to individual alleles difficult.

The sequence came from a male donor in good health and CMV-seronegative. The rearranged chain carries TRBV6-6 and TRBJ2-2; a tentative D match to TRBD1 spans 5 bases. Sequenced material: PBMCs. The sequenced DNA is TGTGCCAGCAGTTACACACAGGCCACGACCGGGGAGCTGTTTTTT. Translated, this gives CASSYTQATTGELFF.